This T cell receptor beta chain was observed in a study of blood T cell repertoires in COVID-19. Across the whole study: From T cells, B-cell-depleted T cells, or PBMCs came the material, which was cDNA or gDNA.

Enrollment of patients from Seattle took place during active infection, with longitudinal follow-up. V lost 1 base and J lost 0, with 12 bases in between. The CDR3 extends over 16 amino acids. CDR1 SGHAT and CDR2 FQNNGV come from the germline V gene. In the authors' workflow: Quantification of nucleated cells was approximated via reference gene primer amplification. TCRdb's table, derived via immunoSEQ multiplex PCR, lists solely in-frame clones and lacks some. D and trimming were read from the DNA, whereas the V and J calls and clone size are those reported in that table. The sample holds 150,000 or so clones; roughly 84% are singletons and the top ten take 0.63%.

The source is a man in his sixties with COVID-19, enrolled during active disease. Sequenced: peripheral blood. This chain connects TRBV11-2 to TRBJ2-5, with unresolved D. The CDR3 nucleotides are TGTGCCAGCAGCTTAGTGTGGCAGGCTAACCAAGAGACCCAGTACTTC. Translation gives CASSLVWQANQETQYF.